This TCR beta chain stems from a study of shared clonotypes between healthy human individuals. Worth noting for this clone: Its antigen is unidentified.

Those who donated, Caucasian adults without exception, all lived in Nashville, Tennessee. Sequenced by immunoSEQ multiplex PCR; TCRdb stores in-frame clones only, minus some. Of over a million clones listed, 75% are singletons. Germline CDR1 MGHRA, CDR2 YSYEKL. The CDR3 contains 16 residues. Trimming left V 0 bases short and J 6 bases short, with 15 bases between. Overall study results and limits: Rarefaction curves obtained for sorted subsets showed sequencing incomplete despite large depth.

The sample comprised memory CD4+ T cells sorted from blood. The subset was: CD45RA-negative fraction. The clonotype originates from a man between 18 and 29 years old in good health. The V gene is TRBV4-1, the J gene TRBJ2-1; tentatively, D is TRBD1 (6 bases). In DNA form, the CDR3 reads TGCGCCAGCAGCCAAGAGAGACAGGTTGGGGGCAATGAGCAGTTCTTC. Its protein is CASSQERQVGGNEQFF.